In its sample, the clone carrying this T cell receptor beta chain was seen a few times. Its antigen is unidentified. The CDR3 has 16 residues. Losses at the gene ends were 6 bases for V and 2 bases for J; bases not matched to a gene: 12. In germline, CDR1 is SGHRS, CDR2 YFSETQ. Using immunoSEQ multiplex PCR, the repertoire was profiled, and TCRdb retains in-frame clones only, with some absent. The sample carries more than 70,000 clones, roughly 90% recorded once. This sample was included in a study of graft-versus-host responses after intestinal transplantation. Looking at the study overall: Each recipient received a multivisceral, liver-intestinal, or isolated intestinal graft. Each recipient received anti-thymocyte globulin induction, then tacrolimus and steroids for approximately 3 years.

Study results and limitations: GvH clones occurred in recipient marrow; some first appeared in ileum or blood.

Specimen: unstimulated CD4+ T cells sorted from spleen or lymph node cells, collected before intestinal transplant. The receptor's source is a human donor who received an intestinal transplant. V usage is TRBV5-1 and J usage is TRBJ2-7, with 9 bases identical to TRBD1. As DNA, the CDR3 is TGCGCCAGCAACTCACCACGGGGACAGGGCACCTACGAGCAGTACTTC. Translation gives CASNSPRGQGTYEQYF. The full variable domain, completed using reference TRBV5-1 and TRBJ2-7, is KAGVTQTPRYLIKTRGQQVTLSCSPISGHRSVSWYQQTPGQGLQFLFEYFSETQRNKGNFPGRFSGRQFSNSRSEMNVSTLELGDSALYLCASNSPRGQGTYEQYFGPGTRLTVT.